Shown below are 24 T cell receptor beta chains from a single sample sequenced in a study of T-cell memory formation after mild COVID-19. One entry per CDR3 protein results from TCRdb running MiXCR on the 5' RACE reads. Of approximately 110,000 distinct CDR3 sequences detected, approximately 22% appear once; the ten largest clones hold around 41%. The specimen was PBMCs or a T cell subset sorted from them (not recorded which). The source is a man younger than 35 who had mild COVID-19 (a few samples of this study predate the infection). Cell type and time point are not known.

The chain uses TRBV7-9 and TRBJ2-1; 8 bases fit TRBD2. Per germline, CDR1 SEHNR and CDR2 FQNEAQ (reference sequence). The length of the CDR3 is 14 residues. V trimming: 5 bases; J trimming: 10 bases; junction bases outside the gene matches: 10. The CDR3 sequence: CASSPGGGPHEQFF. CDR3 DNA sequence: TGTGCCAGCAGCCCAGGCGGGGGGCCCCACGAGCAGTTCTTC.

This clonotype was detected a few times. This chain links TRBV11-2 with TRBJ2-1, with D perhaps TRBD2 (5 bases). CDR1 is SGHAT and CDR2 is FQNNGV in the germline V gene. Trimming took 1 base from V and 9 from J, leaving 16 bases between them. CDR3 size: 15 residues. CDR3 amino acids: CASSLGPGLRGEQFF. CDR3 DNA sequence: TGTGCCAGCAGCTTAGGGCCCGGCTTACGGGGTGAGCAGTTCTTC.

The chain recombines TRBV5-4 with TRBJ1-1; possibly TRBD1 for D (6 bases). CDR3 length: 14 residues. CDR1 is SGHNT and CDR2 is YYREEE in the germline V gene (reference sequence). Trimming cost V 5 bases and J 4 bases, with 15 bases left between them. The CDR3 DNA follows: TGTGCCAGCAGTTACCCAGGGGCGCCCACTGAAGCTTTCTTT. Translation gives CASSYPGAPTEAFF.

This clonotype was recorded a few times. J is TRBJ1-5 and V is TRBV7-9; D gene unclear. Trimming pared 10 bases from V and 6 bases from J, leaving 7 bases between. The length of the CDR3 is 10 residues. Germline CDR1 and CDR2: SEHNR and FQNEAQ (reference sequence). The CDR3 loop is CAIEAQPQHF. Written as DNA, the CDR3 is TGTGCCATAGAAGCTCAGCCCCAGCATTTT.

The rearrangement links TRBV12-3 or TRBV12-4 to TRBJ2-5; D may be TRBD1 (6 bases). The CDR3 sequence is 15 residues long. The germline V and J ends were trimmed by 2 bases and 2 bases, with 12 bases remaining between them. Written as DNA, the CDR3 is TGTGCCAGCAGTTTAACTCGGGGACAACAAGAGACCCAGTACTTC. The encoded protein is CASSLTRGQQETQYF.

The table lists this clonotype with a few counts. The chain links TRBV12-3 or TRBV12-4 to TRBJ2-1; TRBD2 matches at 13 bases. The CDR3 length is 15 residues. The ends lost 6 bases at V and 4 bases at J; junction bases unmatched: 3. CDR3 sequence reads: CASRTSGGTYNEQFF. Here the CDR3 DNA reads TGTGCCAGCAGGACTAGCGGGGGGACATACAATGAGCAGTTCTTC.

The V and J genes are TRBV23-1 and TRBJ2-7; TRBD1 matches 8 bases. TRBV23-1 is known as an ORF, though its function is uncertain. The trim removed 4 bases at V and 2 bases at J, leaving 16 bases unmatched. This CDR3 contains 18 residues. The CDR3 reads CASSPTTGSGTGAYEQYF. CDR3 nucleotide sequence: TGCGCCAGCAGTCCGACCACAGGGTCCGGGACAGGAGCCTACGAGCAGTACTTC.

This clonotype was counted a few times. The V gene is TRBV27, the J gene TRBJ2-2; D unresolved. The CDR3 covers 13 residues. The germline V gene encodes CDR1 MNHEY and CDR2 SMNVEV (reference sequence). Trimming took 5 bases from V and 4 from J, leaving 8 bases between them. CDR3 nucleotides: TGTGCCAGCAGTCCCGTGAGCACCGGGGAGCTGTTTTTT. Protein product: CASSPVSTGELFF.

The CDR3 is CASGFQETQYF. In DNA, the CDR3 is TGTGCTAGTGGTTTTCAAGAGACCCAGTACTTC. The rearrangement uses TRBV12-5 and TRBJ2-5; D is undetermined. This CDR3 is 11 amino acids long. Germline V gene sequence: CDR1 LGHNT, CDR2 FRNRAP. The germline V and J ends were trimmed by 3 bases and 2 bases, with 1 base remaining between them.

J is TRBJ1-1 and V is TRBV6-5; possible D gene TRBD1, 6 bases. The CDR3 length is 14 residues. V lost 2 bases, J lost 4 bases, and 11 bases lay in between. Germline-derived CDR1 and CDR2 are MNHEY and SVGAGI. CDR3 in amino acids: CASSYTGFGTEAFF. The CDR3 nucleotides read TGTGCCAGCAGTTACACAGGGTTTGGCACTGAAGCTTTCTTT.

CDR3 amino acids: CASSLGRGGTEAFF. CDR3 bases: TGTGCCAGCAGCTTAGGGCGGGGGGGCACTGAAGCTTTCTTT. The chain has TRBV11-2 and TRBJ1-1; possibly TRBD1 for D (5 bases). In germline, CDR1 is SGHAT, CDR2 FQNNGV. This CDR3 contains 14 residues. Trimming removed 1 base from V and 4 bases from J, with 10 bases in between.

The CDR3 loop is CASSSGQGNMNTEAFF. CDR3 in DNA: TGTGCCAGCAGTTCGGGACAGGGAAACATGAACACTGAAGCTTTCTTT. The chain combines TRBV6-5 with TRBJ1-1, with 9 bases lining up with TRBD1. Germline V CDR1 and CDR2: MNHEY, SVGAGI. The V and J ends lost 4 bases and 0 bases, in that order; junction bases with no gene match: 6. This CDR3 comprises 16 residues.

The rearrangement links TRBV2 to TRBJ2-1, with TRBD2 identical over 9 bases. CDR1 and CDR2 (germline): SNHLY, FYNNEI. The CDR3 runs to 15 residues. The J segment lost 3 bases and the V segment lost 8 bases, leaving 8 bases of the junction unmatched. CDR3 nucleotides: TGTGCCAGCCAGCTAGCTAGCGGGGTCTACAATGAGCAGTTCTTC. Protein product: CASQLASGVYNEQFF.

This clonotype was counted ten times or more. The chain links TRBV10-3 to TRBJ2-1, with no clear D. The germline gives CDR1 ENHRY, CDR2 SYGVKD. Trimming stripped 0 bases from V and 9 bases from J, with 15 bases between. The CDR3 has 15 residues. DNA of the CDR3: TGTGCCATCAGTGAGTCGAGGACCCTCGGCCGTGAGCAGTTCTTC. Amino acid sequence: CAISESRTLGREQFF.

V usage is TRBV10-2 and J usage is TRBJ2-2; perhaps TRBD2 as D (5 bases). Trimming pared 6 bases from V and 6 bases from J, leaving 14 bases between. CDR1 is WSHSY, CDR2 SAAADI, per germline. This CDR3 has 14 residues. CDR3: CASSEGDGAGELFF. The CDR3 nucleotides are TGCGCCAGCAGCGAGGGCGACGGGGCCGGGGAGCTGTTTTTT.

The gene calls are TRBV4-3 and TRBJ2-3, with D uncertain. The CDR3 consists of 13 residues. V dropped 0 bases and J dropped 1 base, with 2 bases sitting between them. CDR1 LGHNA and CDR2 YSLEER come from the germline V gene. The DNA for the CDR3 is TGCGCCAGCAGCCAAGACGGCACAGATACGCAGTATTTT. This gives the protein CASSQDGTDTQYF.

This chain connects TRBV6-6 to TRBJ2-5; D is perhaps TRBD2 (6 bases). CDR3 length: 13 residues. From germline, CDR1 is MNHNY and CDR2 SVGAGI (reference sequence). V lost 7 bases to trimming and J lost 5 bases, with 14 bases between them. The CDR3, as DNA: TGTGCCAGCACCGGGACCGCGGGGGAGACCCAGTACTTC. It codes for CASTGTAGETQYF.

The genes are TRBV12-3 or TRBV12-4 and TRBJ1-2, with a possible D match to TRBD1 (5 bases). The germline V and J ends were trimmed by 3 bases and 5 bases, with 10 bases remaining between them. This CDR3 contains 13 residues. CDR3 DNA: TGTGCCAGCAGTTTGTCAGGGCCGTATGGCTACACCTTC. This translates into CASSLSGPYGYTF.

The chain is built from TRBV5-1 and TRBJ2-2; TRBD2 matches at 11 bases. With V trimmed by 4 bases and J by 2 bases, 10 bases remained unmatched. This CDR3 has 18 residues. Germline CDR1 SGHRS, CDR2 YFSETQ. The DNA of the CDR3 is TGCGCCAGCAGCACCGAGACTAGCGGGGTCCTTAACACCGGGGAGCTGTTTTTT. This codes for CASSTETSGVLNTGELFF. Using reference TRBV5-1 and TRBJ2-2 for the parts outside the CDR3, the full variable domain is KAGVTQTPRYLIKTRGQQVTLSCSPISGHRSVSWYQQTPGQGLQFLFEYFSETQRNKGNFPGRFSGRQFSNSRSEMNVSTLELGDSALYLCASSTETSGVLNTGELFFGEGSRLTVL.

This clonotype was seen only a few times. Here the CDR3 DNA reads TGTGCCACTACGTACCGGGACAGCCCCTACGAGCAGTACTTC. This sequence encodes CATTYRDSPYEQYF. The chain is built from TRBV6-6 and TRBJ2-7, with TRBD1 identical over 7 bases. Germline V lookup: CDR1 MNHNY, CDR2 SVGAGI (reference sequence). The CDR3 loop spans 14 amino acids. The junction had 11 bases not matched to a gene; V was cut back by 10 bases and J by 2 bases.

The chain is built from TRBV7-9 and TRBJ2-2; D might be TRBD1 or TRBD2, each matching 5 bases. From germline, CDR1 is SEHNR and CDR2 FQNEAQ (reference sequence). Trimming pared 5 bases from V and 6 bases from J, leaving 22 bases between. This CDR3 has 17 residues. The CDR3 region has the DNA TGTGCCAGCAGCACACTGTGGGGACGCGGCGAACCCGGGGAGCTGTTTTTT. Translating it yields CASSTLWGRGEPGELFF.

A few counts support this clonotype. This sequence joins TRBV10-3 and TRBJ2-2, with TRBD1 identical over 9 bases. This CDR3 comprises 15 residues. Germline trimming cut 6 bases from V and 5 bases from J; bases unmatched to any gene: 7. Germline V gives CDR1 ENHRY, CDR2 SYGVKD. CDR3 coding DNA: TGTGCCATCAGCATAACCGGGACAGGGACCGGGGAGCTGTTTTTT. It codes for CAISITGTGTGELFF.

This clonotype appeared a few times. V gene TRBV7-2 combines with J gene TRBJ1-6; D is ambiguous. V lost 5 bases to trimming and J lost 7 bases, with 9 bases between them. Per the germline V gene, CDR1 is SGHTA and CDR2 is FQGNSA. The CDR3 has 13 amino acids. This CDR3 reads CASSVSGNSPLHF. CDR3 DNA sequence: TGTGCCAGCAGCGTCTCGGGAAATTCACCCCTCCACTTT. The variable domain in full, completed from reference TRBV7-2 and TRBJ1-6, reads GAGVSQSPSNKVTEKGKDVELRCDPISGHTALYWYRQSLGQGLEFLIYFQGNSAPDKSGLPSDRFSAERTGGSVSTLTIQRTQQEDSAVYLCASSVSGNSPLHFGNGTRLTVT.

The gene calls are TRBV10-2 and TRBJ1-5; D unclear. Germline CDR1 reads WSHSY; CDR2 reads SAAADI. The CDR3 loop spans 14 amino acids. Trimming stripped 2 bases from V and 4 bases from J, with 9 bases between. The DNA of the CDR3 is TGCGCCAGCAGTGAGAGTCCACAAAATCAGCCCCAGCATTTT. Its translation is CASSESPQNQPQHF.